The clone carrying this T cell receptor beta chain was picked up one time. What it recognizes is unknown. The junction does not match germline at one end; this may be a read error. The PCR used 60 Vbeta and 13 Jbeta primers. Using immunoSEQ multiplex PCR, the repertoire was profiled, and TCRdb retains in-frame clones only, with some absent. The sample lists about 120,000 clones, about 79% occurring once. The study sampled nominally healthy donors, though unrecorded immune exposures were likely. The data were obtained in a study of cytomegalovirus exposure and HLA in healthy donors. For the study at large: An early release of data contained roughly 86 million unique TCRs, which came from HLA-typed donors. Whole-study results and caveats: Most TCR sequences proved rare, with some public TCRs found in many donors.

Looked up from germline, CDR1 is SGHAT and CDR2 is FQNNGV. The CDR3 is made up of 14 amino acids. V usage is TRBV11-2 and J usage is TRBJ1-1, with a tentative D call TRBD1 (5 bases). The clonotype comes from a man under 40 in good health and CMV-seropositive. The specimen was PBMCs. This CDR3 reads CASSLVVGAERLGF. As DNA, the CDR3 is TGTGCCAGCAGCTTAGTGGTAGGGGCCGAGAGGTTGGGTTTT.